This section outlines one TCR beta chain sequence together with its context. Its ends do not fully match the called genes, so a read error is possible. PCR involved 60 Vbeta and 13 Jbeta primers. This table comes from immunoSEQ multiplex PCR, and its TCRdb copy is limited to in-frame clones, with some not included. Here the sample spans about 98,000 clones, about four fifths being singletons. The data derive from a study of cytomegalovirus exposure and HLA in healthy donors. Per the germline V gene, CDR1 is SSHAT and CDR2 is FNYEAQ (reference sequence). CDR3 length: 15 amino acids. The sequenced material came from PBMCs. The rearrangement uses TRBV7-7 and TRBJ2-1, with 7 positions matching TRBD2. The receptor's source is a female donor in good health and CMV-seropositive. The DNA for the CDR3 is TGTGCTAGCAGCTTAGGGGAGGGCGGTCGCAATGAGCAGTTCTTC. Its translation is CASSLGEGGRNEQFF.